This T cell receptor (beta chain) came from a study of blood T cell repertoires in COVID-19. Using immunoSEQ multiplex PCR, the repertoire was profiled, and TCRdb retains in-frame clones only, with some absent. The sample includes 180,000 or so clones, about 85% of them seen just once. The CDR3 runs 18 residues. The V and J ends lost 2 bases and 4 bases respectively, with 24 bases between them. CDR1 SGHAT and CDR2 FQNNGV come from the germline V gene. This receptor was identified in a woman aged 80 or over with acute or convalescent COVID-19. The sequencing input was peripheral blood. The chain joins TRBV11-2 to TRBJ2-7; a possible D gene is TRBD2 (6 bases). CDR3 sequence reads: CASSLKGRASVAGYEQYF. The CDR3 DNA follows: TGTGCCAGCAGCTTAAAGGGCAGGGCTTCGGTGGCGGGATACGAGCAGTACTTC.